This is a list of T cell receptor beta chains from one sample in a study of blood T cell repertoires in COVID-19. Some clones are missing from TCRdb's copy, which holds only in-frame ones; the method was immunoSEQ multiplex PCR. The sample lists under 95,000 clones; around 79% were seen once. Sequences were obtained from peripheral blood. All receptors come from a man aged 45 to 65 with active or convalescent COVID-19. Each CDR3 is given with its conserved first and last residue. Fields, in order: V gene, J gene, D gene, CDR3 length, clone size, CDR3 protein, CDR3 DNA. The D gene is left open where the match is weak. Expanded clones are given a class, and other clones once, few, many or no size at all.

TRBV5-1	TRBJ2-7	NA	15	NA	CASSLGRGMVYEQYF	TGCGCCAGCAGCTTGGGGCGAGGGATGGTCTACGAGCAGTACTTC
TRBV4-3	TRBJ2-7	NA	15	NA	CASSQGPQGTYEQYF	TGCGCCAGCAGCCAGGGGCCACAAGGGACCTACGAGCAGTACTTC
TRBV10-3	TRBJ2-2	TRBD2	15	few	CAIRVAGPNTGELFF	TGTGCCATCAGGGTAGCGGGGCCGAACACCGGGGAGCTGTTTTTT
TRBV7-3	TRBJ2-1	TRBD2	14	NA	CASSQSGGAGEQFF	TGTGCCAGCAGCCAAAGCGGGGGGGCCGGAGAGCAGTTCTTC
TRBV10-3	TRBJ2-2	NA	13	NA	CAISAGEAGELFF	TGTGCCATCAGTGCAGGGGAAGCCGGGGAGCTGTTTTTT
TRBV3-1/TRBV3-2	TRBJ2-7	NA	16	NA	CASSQDNGFLSYEQYF	TGTGCCAGCAGCCAAGATAATGGCTTCCTCTCCTACGAGCAGTACTTC
TRBV19	TRBJ1-1	TRBD1	13	few	CASSSTGAPLAFF	TGTGCCAGTAGTTCGACAGGGGCGCCGTTGGCTTTCTTT
TRBV6-9	TRBJ2-3	TRBD2	14	NA	CASSSLRGADTQYF	TGTGCCAGCAGTTCCCTTCGGGGGGCAGATACGCAGTATTTT
TRBV5-1	TRBJ1-1	NA	15	NA	CASSLSPSADTEAFF	TGCGCCAGCAGCTTGAGCCCGAGCGCGGACACTGAAGCTTTCTTT
TRBV11-3	TRBJ2-2	TRBD2	15	NA	CASSLSGTSAGELFF	TGTGCCAGCAGCCTTTCCGGGACTAGCGCCGGGGAGCTGTTTTTT
TRBV19	TRBJ2-3	TRBD1	16	NA	CASRPALVDRVRTQYF	TGTGCCAGTAGACCCGCTCTGGTGGACAGGGTTCGCACGCAGTATTTT
TRBV9	TRBJ1-1	NA	14	NA	CASSVDTLNTEAFF	TGTGCCAGCAGCGTAGACACATTGAACACTGAAGCTTTCTTT
TRBV5-4	TRBJ2-1	NA	13	NA	CASSLVSGNEQFF	TGTGCCAGCAGCTTGGTGTCGGGGAACGAGCAGTTCTTC
TRBV6-2/TRBV6-3	TRBJ2-7	NA	13	NA	CASSSGWTYEQYF	TGTGCCAGCAGTTCCGGGTGGACCTACGAGCAGTACTTC
TRBV11-2	TRBJ2-5	TRBD2	17	NA	CASSPPLLAGGEETQYF	TGTGCCAGCAGCCCCCCCCTACTAGCGGGGGGTGAAGAGACCCAGTACTTC
TRBV4-1	TRBJ1-4	NA	17	NA	CASSQDRPRASNEKLFF	TGCGCCAGCAGCCAAGACCGCCCCAGGGCCTCTAATGAAAAACTGTTTTTT
TRBV5-1	TRBJ1-4	NA	15	NA	CASSLAGATNEKLFF	TGCGCCAGCAGCTTGGCGGGAGCAACTAATGAAAAACTGTTTTTT
TRBV6-5	TRBJ1-6	TRBD1	16	few	CASSSRTGVFNSPLHF	TGTGCCAGCAGTTCCCGGACAGGGGTGTTTAATTCACCCCTCCACTTT
TRBV2	TRBJ1-4	NA	15	NA	CASSEQTTQGEKLFF	TGTGCCAGCAGTGAACAGACCACTCAGGGGGAAAAACTGTTTTTT
TRBV19	TRBJ2-3	TRBD2	17	few	CASSFLPTSGRSDTQYF	TGTGCCAGTAGTTTCCTCCCGACTAGCGGGCGATCAGATACGCAGTATTTT
TRBV2	TRBJ1-2	TRBD1	15	NA	CASTEPDRGAYGYTF	TGTGCCAGCACCGAACCGGACAGGGGGGCCTATGGCTACACCTTC
TRBV12-3/TRBV12-4	TRBJ2-1	TRBD2	13	NA	CASRLAGARAQFF	TGTGCCAGCCGCCTAGCGGGGGCCCGAGCGCAGTTCTTC
TRBV7-9	TRBJ1-2	TRBD1	16	NA	CASSLVGQGAYYGYTF	TGTGCCAGCAGCTTAGTAGGACAGGGGGCTTACTATGGCTACACCTTC
TRBV15	TRBJ1-1	NA	15	NA	CATSRDRGEGSEAFF	TGTGCCACCAGCAGAGATCGGGGGGAGGGCTCTGAAGCTTTCTTT
TRBV28	TRBJ1-3	NA	16	few	CASSPLGGLSGNTIYF	TGTGCCAGCAGTCCCCTGGGGGGGCTCTCTGGAAACACCATATATTTT
TRBV5-8	TRBJ2-7	NA	13	NA	CASRYRGGREQYF	TGTGCCAGCAGATACAGGGGAGGTCGGGAGCAGTACTTC